This T cell receptor (beta chain) was retrieved from a study of naive CD8 T cells in extremely preterm neonates. The study, taken as a whole, reports: CDR3 nucleotide sharing was 2.7% in preterm, about 0.4% term, roughly 0.03% children, around 0.01% adults.

CDR1 SGHNT and CDR2 YYREEE come from the germline V gene (reference sequence). The CDR3 is 15 amino acids. V gave up 0 bases and J gave up 4 bases; unmatched junction bases: 2. Data came from immunoSEQ multiplex PCR; TCRdb stores just in-frame clones and leaves some out. In the table there are thousands of clones, 95% to 98% of which are singletons. About 20,000 to 100,000 naive CD8+ T cells were sorted per sample. On this clone itself: Its antigen remains unknown.

This chain connects TRBV5-4 to TRBJ2-1, with TRBD2 matching 9 bases. The sample taken for sequencing was naive CD8+ T cells from blood. The receptor was isolated from a human donor in good health. The CDR3 DNA reads TGTGCCAGCAGCTTGGTAGCGGGGGATTACAATGAGCAGTTCTTC. Translating gives CASSLVAGDYNEQFF.